A selection of T cell receptor beta chains follows, all from one sample in a study of cytomegalovirus exposure and HLA in healthy donors. Sequencing was performed with immunoSEQ multiplex PCR; in TCRdb, only in-frame clones are kept and a portion is missing. The table includes 77,000 or so clones, approximately 82% detected once. Sequences were obtained from PBMCs. The receptors stem from a man in his 70s in good health and CMV-seropositive. Each CDR3 is given with its conserved first and last residue. A D gene is named only where the DNA matches it firmly. The listing skips clone size in some rows; elsewhere it reads once, few, many or a size class.

>TRBV10-3|TRBD2|-|TRBJ2-5
TGTGCCATCAGTGAAACAGTCCTTAGACTAGCGGGGAAAGAGACCCAGTACTTC
CAISETVLRLAGKETQYF
>TRBV11-2|TRBD1|-|TRBJ2-7
TGTGCCAGCAGGCTGACAGGGGGGGAGCAGTACTTC
CASRLTGGEQYF
>TRBV19|-|-|TRBJ2-7
TGTGCCAGTAGTATAGGACAGTCCTACGAGCAGTACTTC
CASSIGQSYEQYF
>TRBV19|-|-|TRBJ1-5
TGTGCCAGTAGTGCGGGTCATAATCAGCCCCAGCATTTT
CASSAGHNQPQHF
>TRBV10-3|TRBD1|-|TRBJ1-6
TGTGCCATCAGTGAACAGGGGGATTCACCCCTCCACTTT
CAISEQGDSPLHF
>TRBV18|TRBD1|-|TRBJ1-6
TGTGCCAGCTCACCACCGAACAGGGGTTCTTCACCCCTCCACTTT
CASSPPNRGSSPLHF
>TRBV9|TRBD2|once|TRBJ2-1
TGTGCCAGCAGCGTAGATTCGGGAGGGTACAATGAGCAGTTCTTC
CASSVDSGGYNEQFF
>TRBV25-1|-|-|TRBJ1-4
TGTGCCAGCAGTGTTGGACAGCCGTATAATGAAAAACTGTTTTTT
CASSVGQPYNEKLFF
>TRBV5-1|TRBD2|-|TRBJ2-2
TGCGCCAGCAGCGTCCGACTAGCGGGAAACACCGGGGAGCTGTTTTTT
CASSVRLAGNTGELFF
>TRBV5-1|-|once|TRBJ2-3
TGCGCCAGCAGCTTGGCCCTAGCCCAGAGTACGCAGTATTTT
CASSLALAQSTQYF
>TRBV28|-|-|TRBJ1-5
TGTGCCAGCGCCGGGAATCAGCCCCAGCATTTT
CASAGNQPQHF
>TRBV28|TRBD1|-|TRBJ2-7
TGTGCCAGCAGTCTAGGGACAGGGGGTTCCTACGAGCAGTACTTC
CASSLGTGGSYEQYF
>TRBV5-4|-|-|TRBJ2-1
TGTGCCAGCAGCTTGGGTCCCAGCTCCTACAATGAGCAGTTCTTC
CASSLGPSSYNEQFF
>TRBV7-9|TRBD1|-|TRBJ1-2
TGTGCCAGCAGCTTAACTGGACAGGGCTACTATGGCTACACCTTC
CASSLTGQGYYGYTF